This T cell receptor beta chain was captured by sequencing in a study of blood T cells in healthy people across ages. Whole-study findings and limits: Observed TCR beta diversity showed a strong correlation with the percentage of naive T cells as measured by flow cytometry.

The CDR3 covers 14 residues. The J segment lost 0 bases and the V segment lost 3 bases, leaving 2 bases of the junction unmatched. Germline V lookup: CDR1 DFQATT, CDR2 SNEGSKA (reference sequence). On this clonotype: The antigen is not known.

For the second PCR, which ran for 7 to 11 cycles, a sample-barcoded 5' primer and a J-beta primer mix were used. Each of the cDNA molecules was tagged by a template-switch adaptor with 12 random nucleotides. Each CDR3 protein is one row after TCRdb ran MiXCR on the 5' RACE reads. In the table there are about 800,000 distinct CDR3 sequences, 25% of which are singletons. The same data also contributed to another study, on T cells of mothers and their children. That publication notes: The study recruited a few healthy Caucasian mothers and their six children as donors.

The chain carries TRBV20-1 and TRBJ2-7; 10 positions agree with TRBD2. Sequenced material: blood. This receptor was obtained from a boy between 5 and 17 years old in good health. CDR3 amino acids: CSASLAGVSYEQYF. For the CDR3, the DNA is TGCAGTGCTAGTCTAGCGGGAGTCTCCTACGAGCAGTACTTC.